The source of this T cell receptor beta chain is a study of T cell responses to AZD1222 COVID-19 vaccine (dated by TCRdb to about 2021). Study-level background: TCR sequencing was performed for about 250 trial participants, of whom around 200 were given two doses of AZD1222 and approximately 25 were given two doses of MenACWY control vaccine. Trial participants were enrolled by age into 18-55, 56-69 and 70-plus year subgroups, with roughly 160, 29 and 62 TCR-sequenced participants respectively.

The CDR3 regions of human TCRbeta chains were subjected to immunosequencing. The paper's data handling went like this. Repertoire TCRs were checked for matches against a reference library of SARS-CoV-2-specific TCRs that had been generated using the MIRA antigen-specificity platform. Breadth meant the fraction of unique TCRs that were SARS-CoV-2-associated, whereas depth meant the fraction of total T cells that were SARS-CoV-2-associated. Using the MIRA data, each spike-specific TCR was mapped to the spike region that the TCR reacts to and placed in a CD4 or CD8 class. Log10-transformed breadth and depth values were compared by one-way ANOVA with Sidak's multiple comparisons tests. TCRdb limited this immuneACCESS table to in-frame rearrangements with V and J called. A share of clones is missing; checked studies link under half to unresolved V genes, and the rest is unexplained. V and J calls and clone size are those listed in that table; D and trimming were worked out from the DNA. The sample table holds some 150,000 clones, of which 92% were seen once. The ten top clones hold more than 3% of the sample.

The label giving this sample's time point can be read as: about 28 days (+/-7) after the second vaccine dose. Because spike-specific TCR depth and breadth did not differ between the two schedules, AZD1222 recipients who got a second dose at roughly 4 weeks were pooled with those who got a second dose at roughly 12 weeks. Samples from vaccinated people were obtained from the UK trials COV001 and COV002, which included a single-blind randomized controlled phase 2/3 trial of AZD1222 (ChAdOx1 nCoV-19) in healthy adults. For TCRbeta chain sequencing, PBMC samples were collected from trial participants at day 0 and at day 28 after the second dose. A word on this clone: Its antigen is not yet known. No much larger clone exists at a distance of one base, and base qualities are not known.

The CDR3 holds 15 amino acids from the cysteine to the phenylalanine. The retained sequence is limited to the CDR3, 45 bases, with the frame set at the first base. The germline V gene provides CDR1 SGHTA and CDR2 FQGNSA. From V the trimming removes 5 bases and from J it removes 5 bases, while the gene matches leave 3 bases of the junction unaccounted for. General study outcomes and caveats: Reportedly, almost half of the unique spike-specific TCRs recognized epitopes lying outside the regions that are mutated in the B.1.351 and B.1.1.7 variants. Only a handful of AZD1222 recipients were SARS-CoV-2 seropositive at baseline, limiting conclusions about previously exposed vaccinees. No day 14 peak-response samples were available, so repertoires were characterized only after the peak T cell response. After two AZD1222 doses, spike-specific TCR breadth and depth were significantly higher than at day 0 and than in MenACWY recipients. Participants were mostly white British, with more females than males. The authors suggested clonal diversity may have been underestimated. The whole spike protein was spanned by vaccine-associated CD4 TCRs, and dominant responses were seen in regions 160-218 and 743-854. In the small 56-69-year group, the increase in depth fell short of significance, most likely because of low power.

Here the chain combines TRBV7-2 and TRBJ2-3; the central 14 bases match TRBD2. This TCR came from an adult who received the AZD1222 COVID-19 vaccine. The sequencing here drew on peripheral blood, taken 28 days after the second AZD1222 dose. In nucleotide form, the sequence is TGTGCCAGCAGCCTGGGACTAGCGGGAGTAGATACGCAGTATTTT. It encodes CASSLGLAGVDTQYF.